The entry below gives a single T cell receptor (beta chain) sequence along with its context. Its antigen is unidentified. One end of the junction varies from germline; a read error may be responsible. The V gene's germline CDR1 is SGHNT and CDR2 YYREEE (reference sequence). This CDR3 spans 15 amino acids. The sample belongs to a study of cytomegalovirus exposure and HLA in healthy donors. Study as a whole: A prior analysis found about 110 million unique TCR beta sequences from around 200 million T cells. HLA-typed donors contributed around 82 million unique TCRs, which were held in an early data release. General study findings and limits: Later analysis identified 17,000 or so TCR beta sequences associated with HLA alleles, using a false discovery rate threshold of 0.05.

The PCR contained 60 Vbeta and 13 Jbeta primers. Method: immunoSEQ multiplex PCR; TCRdb's copy keeps in-frame clones and lacks some. The table has some 100,000 clones, over 75% seen once. Input material: PBMCs. This receptor was taken from a girl aged 2 to 10 in good health and CMV-seropositive. The chain employs TRBV5-4 and TRBJ1-1; a possible D gene is TRBD1 (5 bases). The CDR3: CASSSGGAENAEAFF. DNA of the CDR3: TGTGCCAGCAGCTCAGGAGGGGCGGAGAACGCTGAAGCTTTCTTT.